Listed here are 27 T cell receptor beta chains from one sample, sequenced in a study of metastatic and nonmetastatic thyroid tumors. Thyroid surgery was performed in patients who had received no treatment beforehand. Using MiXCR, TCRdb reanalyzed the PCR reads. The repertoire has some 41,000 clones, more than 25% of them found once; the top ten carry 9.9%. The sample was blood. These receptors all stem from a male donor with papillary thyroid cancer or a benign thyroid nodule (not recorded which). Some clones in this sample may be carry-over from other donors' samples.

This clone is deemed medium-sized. CDR3 residues: CASTGLVPYEQYF. CDR3 nucleotide sequence: TGTGCCAGCACCGGACTAGTCCCCTACGAGCAGTACTTC. V usage is TRBV6-1 and J usage is TRBJ2-7, with 7 bases lining up with TRBD2. The V and J ends lost 7 bases and 2 bases, in that order; junction bases with no gene match: 5. The CDR3 loop spans 13 amino acids. Germline V lookup: CDR1 MNHNS, CDR2 SASEGT.

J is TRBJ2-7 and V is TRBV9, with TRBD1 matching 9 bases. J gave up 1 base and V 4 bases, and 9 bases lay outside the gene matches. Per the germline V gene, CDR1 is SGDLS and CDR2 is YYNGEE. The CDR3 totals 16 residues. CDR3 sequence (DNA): TGTGCCAGCAGCCCACGTTTTGGGACAGGGTCCTACGAGCAGTACTTC. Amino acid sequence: CASSPRFGTGSYEQYF.

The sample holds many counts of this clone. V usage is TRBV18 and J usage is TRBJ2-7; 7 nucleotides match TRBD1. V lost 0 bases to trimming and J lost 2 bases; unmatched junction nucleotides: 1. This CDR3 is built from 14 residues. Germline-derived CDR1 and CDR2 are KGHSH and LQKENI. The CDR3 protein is CASSPPGQPYEQYF. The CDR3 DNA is TGTGCCAGCTCACCACCGGGACAGCCCTACGAGCAGTACTTC.

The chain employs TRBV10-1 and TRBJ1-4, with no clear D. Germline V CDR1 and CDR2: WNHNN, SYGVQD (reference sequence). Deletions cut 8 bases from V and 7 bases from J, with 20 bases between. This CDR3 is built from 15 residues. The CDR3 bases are TGCGCCAGCCAATTTCAGGTCCTCCTTTTTGAAAAACTGTTTTTT. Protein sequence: CASQFQVLLFEKLFF.

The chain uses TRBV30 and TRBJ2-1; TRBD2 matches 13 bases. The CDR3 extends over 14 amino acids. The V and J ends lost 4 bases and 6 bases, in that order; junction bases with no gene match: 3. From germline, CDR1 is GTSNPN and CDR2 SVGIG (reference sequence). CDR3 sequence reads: CAWKGLAGLNEQFF. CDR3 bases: TGTGCCTGGAAGGGACTAGCGGGACTCAATGAGCAGTTCTTC.

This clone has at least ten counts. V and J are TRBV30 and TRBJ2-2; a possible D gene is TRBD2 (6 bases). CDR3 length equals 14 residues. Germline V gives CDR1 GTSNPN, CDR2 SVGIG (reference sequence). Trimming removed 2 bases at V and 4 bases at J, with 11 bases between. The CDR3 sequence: CAWSWRGVTGELFF. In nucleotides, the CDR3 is TGTGCCTGGAGTTGGCGGGGAGTCACCGGGGAGCTGTTTTTT.

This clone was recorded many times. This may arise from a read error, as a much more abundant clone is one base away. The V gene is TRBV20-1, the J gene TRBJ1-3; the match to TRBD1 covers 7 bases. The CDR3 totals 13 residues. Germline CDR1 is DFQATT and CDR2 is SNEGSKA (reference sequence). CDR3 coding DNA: TGCAGTGCAGGGGACAGCTCTGGAAGCACCATATATTTT. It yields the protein CSAGDSSGSTIYF.

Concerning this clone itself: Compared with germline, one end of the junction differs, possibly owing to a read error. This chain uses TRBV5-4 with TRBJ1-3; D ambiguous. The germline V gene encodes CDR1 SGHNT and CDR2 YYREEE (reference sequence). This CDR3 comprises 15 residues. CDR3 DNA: TGTGCCAGGAGCTTGGAGGCACGGGTTGGAAACAGCATATATTTT. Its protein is CARSLEARVGNSIYF.

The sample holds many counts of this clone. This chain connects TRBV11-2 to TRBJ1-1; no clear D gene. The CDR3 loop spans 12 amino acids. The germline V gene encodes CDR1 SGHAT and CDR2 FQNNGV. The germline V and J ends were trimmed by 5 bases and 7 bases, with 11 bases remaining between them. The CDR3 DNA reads TGTGCCAGCAGCCGACGGCCCTTTGAAGCTTTCTTT. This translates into CASSRRPFEAFF.

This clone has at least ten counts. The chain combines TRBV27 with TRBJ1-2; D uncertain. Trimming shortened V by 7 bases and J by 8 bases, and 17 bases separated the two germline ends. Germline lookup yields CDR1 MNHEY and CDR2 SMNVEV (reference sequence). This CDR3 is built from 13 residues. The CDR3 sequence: CASIGAGNRGYTF. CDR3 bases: TGTGCCAGCATCGGAGCGGGTAATCGGGGCTACACCTTC.

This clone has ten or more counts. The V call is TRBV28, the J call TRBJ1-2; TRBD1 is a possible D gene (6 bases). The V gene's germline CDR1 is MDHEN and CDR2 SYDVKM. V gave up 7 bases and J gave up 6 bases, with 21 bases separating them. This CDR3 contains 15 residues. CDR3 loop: CASTLPTLQGNGYTF. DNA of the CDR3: TGTGCCAGCACCTTGCCCACACTACAGGGTAATGGCTACACCTTC.

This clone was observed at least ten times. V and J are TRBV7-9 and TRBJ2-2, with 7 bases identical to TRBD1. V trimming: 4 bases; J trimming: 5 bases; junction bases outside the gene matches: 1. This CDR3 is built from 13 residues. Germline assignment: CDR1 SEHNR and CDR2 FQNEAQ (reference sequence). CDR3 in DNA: TGTGCCAGCAGCTCGGGACAGACCGGGGAGCTGTTTTTT. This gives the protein CASSSGQTGELFF.

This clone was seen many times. The CDR3 here is CASSPQGTHNGYTF. Written as DNA, the CDR3 is TGTGCCAGCAGTCCTCAGGGAACTCACAATGGCTACACCTTC. The rearrangement uses TRBV12-3 or TRBV12-4 and TRBJ1-2; weak D call: TRBD1 (5 bases). Trimming stripped 5 bases from V and 6 bases from J, with 16 bases between. The CDR3 contains 14 residues.

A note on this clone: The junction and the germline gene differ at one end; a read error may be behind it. The CDR3 sequence: CASSAQGGGYNEQVF. The CDR3 region has the DNA TGTGCCAGCAGTGCCCAGGGAGGTGGGTACAATGAGCAGGTGTTC. The rearrangement uses TRBV6-1 and TRBJ2-1; TRBD2 might be the D (6 bases). The germline V gene has CDR1 MNHNS and CDR2 SASEGT. The CDR3 is made up of 15 amino acids.

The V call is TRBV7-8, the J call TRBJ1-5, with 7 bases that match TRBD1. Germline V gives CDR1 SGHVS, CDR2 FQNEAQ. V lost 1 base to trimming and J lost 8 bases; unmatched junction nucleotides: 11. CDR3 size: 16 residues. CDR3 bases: TGTGCCAGCAGCTTAGATGGGACAGTGTCGGGGAAGCCCCAGCATTTT. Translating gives CASSLDGTVSGKPQHF.

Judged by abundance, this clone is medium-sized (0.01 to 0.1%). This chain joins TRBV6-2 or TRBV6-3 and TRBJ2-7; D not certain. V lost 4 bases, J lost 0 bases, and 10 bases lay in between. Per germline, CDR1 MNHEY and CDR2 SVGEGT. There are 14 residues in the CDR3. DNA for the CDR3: TGTGCCAGCAGTTCCACACCCTACTCCTACGAGCAGTACTTC. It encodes CASSSTPYSYEQYF.

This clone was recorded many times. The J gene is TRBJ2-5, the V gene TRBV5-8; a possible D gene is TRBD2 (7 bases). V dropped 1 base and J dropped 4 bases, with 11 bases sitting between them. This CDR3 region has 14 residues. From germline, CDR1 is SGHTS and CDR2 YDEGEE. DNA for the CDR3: TGTGCCAGCAGCTTGCCGGGGGGCCGAGAGACCCAGTACTTC. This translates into CASSLPGGRETQYF.

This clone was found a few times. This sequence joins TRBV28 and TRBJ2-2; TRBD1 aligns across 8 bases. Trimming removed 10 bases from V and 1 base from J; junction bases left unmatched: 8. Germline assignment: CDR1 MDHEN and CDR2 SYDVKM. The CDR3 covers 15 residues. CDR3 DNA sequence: TGTGCCATCTCGACAGGGGCCCAGAACACCGGGGAGCTGTTTTTT. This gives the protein CAISTGAQNTGELFF. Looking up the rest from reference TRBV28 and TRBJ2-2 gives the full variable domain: DVKVTQSSRYLVKRTGEKVFLECVQDMDHENMFWYRQDPGLGLRLIYFSYDVKMKEKGDIPEGYSVSREKKERFSLILESASTNQTSMYLCAISTGAQNTGELFFGEGSRLTVL.

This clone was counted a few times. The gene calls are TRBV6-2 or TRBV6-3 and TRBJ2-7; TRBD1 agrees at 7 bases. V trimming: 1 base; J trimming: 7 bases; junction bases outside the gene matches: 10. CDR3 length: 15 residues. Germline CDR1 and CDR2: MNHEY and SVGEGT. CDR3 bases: TGTGCCAGCAGTTACTTGACAGGGCGACCGGGGGAGCAGTACTTC. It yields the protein CASSYLTGRPGEQYF.

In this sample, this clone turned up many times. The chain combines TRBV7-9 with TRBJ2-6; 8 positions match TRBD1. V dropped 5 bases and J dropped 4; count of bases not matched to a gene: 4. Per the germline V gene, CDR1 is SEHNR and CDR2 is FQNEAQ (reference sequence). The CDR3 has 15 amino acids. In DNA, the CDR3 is TGTGCCAGCAGCCCCCAGGGGGCAGGGGCCAACGTCCTGACTTTC. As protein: CASSPQGAGANVLTF. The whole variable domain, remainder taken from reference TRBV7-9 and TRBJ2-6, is DTGVSQNPRHKITKRGQNVTFRCDPISEHNRLYWYRQTLGQGPEFLTYFQNEAQLEKSRLLSDRFSAERPKGSFSTLEIQRTEQGDSAMYLCASSPQGAGANVLTFGAGSRLTVL.

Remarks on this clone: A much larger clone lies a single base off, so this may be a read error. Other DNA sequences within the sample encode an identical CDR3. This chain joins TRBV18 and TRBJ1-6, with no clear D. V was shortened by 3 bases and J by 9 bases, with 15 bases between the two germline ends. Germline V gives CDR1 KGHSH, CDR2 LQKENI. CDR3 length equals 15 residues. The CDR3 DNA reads TGTGCCAGCTCACCGACGGGGTATGGAGGTTCACCCCTCCACTTT. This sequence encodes CASSPTGYGGSPLHF.

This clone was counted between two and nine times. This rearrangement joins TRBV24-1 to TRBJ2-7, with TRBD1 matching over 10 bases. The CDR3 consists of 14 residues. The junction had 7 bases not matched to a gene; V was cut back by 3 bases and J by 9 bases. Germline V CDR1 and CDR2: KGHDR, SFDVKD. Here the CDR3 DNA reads TGTGCCACCAGTGATACCGGGACAGGGGAAGTGCAGTACTTC. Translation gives CATSDTGTGEVQYF.

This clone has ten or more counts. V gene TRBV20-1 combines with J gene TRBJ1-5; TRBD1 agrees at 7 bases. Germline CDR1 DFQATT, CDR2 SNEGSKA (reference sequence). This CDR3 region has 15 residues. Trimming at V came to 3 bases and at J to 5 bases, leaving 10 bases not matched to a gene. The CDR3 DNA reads TGCAGTGCTAGCATTTTCGGGCAGGGGGATCAGCCCCAGCATTTT. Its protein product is CSASIFGQGDQPQHF.

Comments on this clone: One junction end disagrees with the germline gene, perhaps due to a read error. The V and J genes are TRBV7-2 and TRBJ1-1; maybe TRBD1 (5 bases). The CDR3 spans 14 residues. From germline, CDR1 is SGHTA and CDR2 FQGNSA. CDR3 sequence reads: CDSSFAPRVSEAFF. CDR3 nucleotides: TGTGACAGCAGCTTCGCCCCCAGGGTCTCTGAAGCTTTCTTT.

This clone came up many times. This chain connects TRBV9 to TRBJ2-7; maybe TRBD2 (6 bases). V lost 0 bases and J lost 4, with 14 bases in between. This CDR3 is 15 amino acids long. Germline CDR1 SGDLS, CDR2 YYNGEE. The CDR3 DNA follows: TGTGCCAGCAGCGTAGAGCCAGGGACTTATTACGAGCAGTACTTC. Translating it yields CASSVEPGTYYEQYF.

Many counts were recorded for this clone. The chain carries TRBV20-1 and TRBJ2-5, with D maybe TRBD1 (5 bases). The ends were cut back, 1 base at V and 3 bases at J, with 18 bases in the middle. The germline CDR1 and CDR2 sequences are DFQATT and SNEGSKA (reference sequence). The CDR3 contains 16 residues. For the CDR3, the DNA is TGCAGTGCTAGAGCCCACAGAGAGACAGCCAAAGAGACCCAGTACTTC. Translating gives CSARAHRETAKETQYF.

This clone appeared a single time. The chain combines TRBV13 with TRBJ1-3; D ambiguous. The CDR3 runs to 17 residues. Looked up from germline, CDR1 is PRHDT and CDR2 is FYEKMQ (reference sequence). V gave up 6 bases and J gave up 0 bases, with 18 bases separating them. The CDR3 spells CASSQGLGRGSGNTIYF. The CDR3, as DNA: TGTGCCAGCAGTCAAGGCCTCGGGCGGGGCTCTGGAAACACCATATATTTT.